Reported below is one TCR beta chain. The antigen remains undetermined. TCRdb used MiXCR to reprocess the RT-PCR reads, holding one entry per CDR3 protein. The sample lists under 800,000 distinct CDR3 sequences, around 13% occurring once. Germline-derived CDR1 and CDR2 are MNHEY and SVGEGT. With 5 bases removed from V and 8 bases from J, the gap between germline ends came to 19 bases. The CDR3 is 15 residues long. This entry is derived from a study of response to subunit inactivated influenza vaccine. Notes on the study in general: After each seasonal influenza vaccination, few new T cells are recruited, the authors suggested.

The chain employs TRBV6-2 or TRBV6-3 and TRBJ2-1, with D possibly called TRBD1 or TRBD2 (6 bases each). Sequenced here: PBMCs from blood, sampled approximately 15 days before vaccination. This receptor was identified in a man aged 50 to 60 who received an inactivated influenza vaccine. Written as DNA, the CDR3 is TGTGCCAGCAGTCGCGGCGGGACAAGATCGTATGAGCAGTTCTTC. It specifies CASSRGGTRSYEQFF.